Listed below are T cell receptor beta chains from one sample, sequenced in a study of cytomegalovirus exposure and HLA in healthy donors. The table came from immunoSEQ multiplex PCR; TCRdb's copy has only in-frame clones and leaves some out. The data contain 110,000 to 150,000 clones, approximately 68% of them singletons. The sequenced sample consisted of PBMCs. The receptor set was obtained from a man in his sixties in good health and CMV-seronegative. The CDR3 runs from the conserved cysteine through the conserved F or W. The order of the fields is clone size, J gene, D gene, V gene, CDR3 DNA, CDR3 protein. A D gene is named only where the DNA matches it firmly. Size tells how often a clone was seen (once, few, many) or the class of an expanded clone, and some rows leave it out.

few | TRBJ1-5 | TRBD1 | TRBV2 | TGTGCCAGCGAACCGACAGGGGGTTATCAGCCCCAGCATTTT | CASEPTGGYQPQHF
NA | TRBJ2-1 | NA | TRBV6-5 | TGTGCCAGCAGTTCGGACAGATACAATGAGCAGTTCTTC | CASSSDRYNEQFF
NA | TRBJ2-3 | TRBD2 | TRBV5-1 | TGCGCCTCGGGACTAGCGGGAGAAGGCACGCAGTATTTT | CASGLAGEGTQYF
NA | TRBJ2-7 | NA | TRBV5-1 | TGCGCCAGCAGCCATGAGGGCGGTACGATCTCCTACGAGCAGTACTTC | CASSHEGGTISYEQYF
NA | TRBJ1-2 | NA | TRBV6-5 | TGTGCCAGCAGTTACTATATCGGGGAATCTAACTATGGCTACACCTTC | CASSYYIGESNYGYTF
NA | TRBJ2-1 | NA | TRBV7-3 | TGTGCCAGCAGCTTAAAGGGGGGGGCGGTTGAGCAGTTCTTC | CASSLKGGAVEQFF
NA | TRBJ2-7 | TRBD1 | TRBV10-1 | TGCGCCAGCAGTGAGGGGACAGGGAACTACGAGCAGTACTTC | CASSEGTGNYEQYF
NA | TRBJ1-5 | NA | TRBV11-2 | TGTGTTCGCGGGCAGGTTAGCAATCAGCCCCAGCATTTT | CVRGQVSNQPQHF
NA | TRBJ1-5 | TRBD1 | TRBV2 | TGTGCCAGCTATGACAGGGGGAAGCCCCAGCATTTT | CASYDRGKPQHF
NA | TRBJ1-5 | NA | TRBV6-5 | TGTGCCAGCAGTTACAGGAGGGGTCAGCCCCAGCATTTT | CASSYRRGQPQHF
NA | TRBJ2-2 | NA | TRBV9 | TGTGCCAGCAGCCGGACTTTACTCGGGGCGAACACCGGGGAGCTGTTTTTT | CASSRTLLGANTGELFF
NA | TRBJ1-1 | TRBD1 | TRBV7-9 | TGTGCCAGCAGCTTAGCGTGGGAGGGACAGGGCGAGAACACTGAAGCTTTCTTT | CASSLAWEGQGENTEAFF
NA | TRBJ2-3 | TRBD2 | TRBV30 | TGTGCCTGGAGTGTTGCGGGAGGGGCGGCAGATACGCAGTATTTT | CAWSVAGGAADTQYF
NA | TRBJ1-2 | TRBD1 | TRBV6-6 | TGTGCCAGCAGTTGGACAGGGGGGGATGGCTACACCTTC | CASSWTGGDGYTF
few | TRBJ2-7 | TRBD2 | TRBV10-1 | TGCGCCATCACCGGGACTAGCGTCTACGAGCAGTACTTC | CAITGTSVYEQYF
once | TRBJ2-2 | NA | TRBV7-2 | TGTGCCAGCAGCTTATACAGGGATACCGGGGAGCTGTTTTTT | CASSLYRDTGELFF
NA | TRBJ2-1 | TRBD2 | TRBV7-7 | TGTGCCAGCAGCTCAGGACTAGCGGAGCAGTTCTTC | CASSSGLAEQFF
NA | TRBJ1-6 | NA | TRBV30 | TGTGCCTGGGCGACAGCTTATAATTCACCCCTCCACTTT | CAWATAYNSPLHF
NA | TRBJ2-7 | NA | TRBV29-1 | TGCAGTGGACTTGACGGAACCTACGAGCAGTACTTC | CSGLDGTYEQYF
few | TRBJ2-7 | NA | TRBV2 | TGTGCCAGCAGCCAGTCGGGCTACGAGCAGTACTTC | CASSQSGYEQYF
NA | TRBJ2-7 | TRBD2 | TRBV27 | TGTGCCAGCGGTCTAAGCGGGATCTACGAGCAGTACTTC | CASGLSGIYEQYF
NA | TRBJ2-1 | TRBD2 | TRBV5-1 | TGCGCCAGCAGCTTAGGAGGGGTTAGCGGGAGAAATGAGCAGTTCTTC | CASSLGGVSGRNEQFF
NA | TRBJ2-1 | TRBD1 | TRBV5-4 | TGTGCCAGCAGCTTGGGGACAGGGGCCGGCTACAATGAGCAGTTCTTC | CASSLGTGAGYNEQFF
NA | TRBJ1-1 | TRBD1 | TRBV10-3 | TGTGCCATCAGTGAGTCTGGAGGCCAGGGGGGACTCACTGAAGCTTTCTTT | CAISESGGQGGLTEAFF
few | TRBJ2-1 | NA | TRBV7-9 | TGTGCCAGCAGCTTTTCTAGCGCGGTGGCCATTGAGCAGTTCTTC | CASSFSSAVAIEQFF
NA | TRBJ2-7 | TRBD1 | TRBV28 | TGTGCCAGCAGGAGCCCCTACCGGGACAGGGTCAATTACGAGCAGTACTTC | CASRSPYRDRVNYEQYF
NA | TRBJ2-7 | NA | TRBV6-1 | TGTGCCAGCAGTGAAACCAGGGGGGCCTACGAGCAGTACTTC | CASSETRGAYEQYF
NA | TRBJ2-1 | TRBD2 | TRBV11-2 | TGTGCCAGCAGCCTTCGACTAGCGGGAGAGGAAGGGAGTTCTGAGCAGTTCTTC | CASSLRLAGEEGSSEQFF
NA | TRBJ2-1 | NA | TRBV9 | TGTGCCAGCAGCGTAGACGAGGGAGAGCAGTTCTTC | CASSVDEGEQFF
NA | TRBJ2-5 | NA | TRBV5-1 | TGCGCCAGCAGCCACGACAAGGACCAAGAGACCCAGTACTTC | CASSHDKDQETQYF
few | TRBJ2-3 | TRBD1 | TRBV19 | TGTGCCAGTAGTACAACCGGGACAGGGGGCCTTAGCACAGATACGCAGTATTTT | CASSTTGTGGLSTDTQYF
NA | TRBJ2-1 | TRBD2 | TRBV7-3 | TGTGCCAGCAGCTATGGCGGGGGGGATGAGCAGTTCTTC | CASSYGGGDEQFF
few | TRBJ2-2 | NA | TRBV15 | TGTGCCACCAGCAGAGATTTCGCAGGGATGAACACCGGGGAGCTGTTTTTT | CATSRDFAGMNTGELFF
NA | TRBJ1-1 | NA | TRBV7-2 | TGTGCCAGCAGCCAACACAGGGTAACTGAAGCTTTCTTT | CASSQHRVTEAFF
NA | TRBJ2-7 | NA | TRBV5-4 | TGTGCCAGCAGCCCTAGTGGGTGGGACGAGCAGTACTTC | CASSPSGWDEQYF